The 21 T cell receptor beta chains presented below share a single source sample, sequenced in a study of CD8 T cells in ankylosing spondylitis. TCRdb recomputed calls from the 5' RACE reads with MiXCR, one row per CDR3 protein. The sample has roughly 35,000 distinct CDR3 sequences, 9.5% to 12% seen once. The sequencing input was synovial fluid, either unsorted or a sorted T cell fraction (not recorded which). All receptors come from a male donor with ankylosing spondylitis.

This clonotype was counted ten times or more. V gene TRBV12-3 or TRBV12-4 combines with J gene TRBJ1-1, with TRBD1 identical over 9 bases. The CDR3 loop spans 15 amino acids. The trim removed 4 bases at V and 7 bases at J, leaving 10 bases unmatched. The CDR3 protein is CASSSENGQGNEAFF. In DNA form, the CDR3 reads TGTGCCAGCAGTTCGGAAAACGGACAGGGGAATGAAGCTTTCTTT.

The CDR3 DNA sequence: TGTGCCAGCAGCTTAGATATCGGCAGGGCCGTCAATCAGCCCCAGCATTTT. Residues: CASSLDIGRAVNQPQHF. The chain links TRBV11-3 to TRBJ1-5; D might be TRBD1 (5 bases). CDR1 is SGHNT, CDR2 YENEEA, per germline. The CDR3 is 17 amino acids. V lost 0 bases and J 3 bases, leaving 15 bases between the germline ends.

This chain uses TRBV6-1 with TRBJ2-1; unclear D gene. V was pared by 4 bases and J by 1 base, with 5 bases between. The length of the CDR3 is 13 residues. Per the germline V gene, CDR1 is MNHNS and CDR2 is SASEGT. The CDR3 here is CASSVWSYNEQFF. In DNA, the CDR3 is TGTGCCAGCAGTGTTTGGTCCTACAATGAGCAGTTCTTC.

The chain has TRBV6-1 and TRBJ2-2, with 7 bases matching TRBD1. Unmatched junction bases numbered 8, after V lost 7 bases and J lost 3 bases. Germline CDR1 and CDR2: MNHNS and SASEGT. There are 15 residues in the CDR3. In nucleotides, the CDR3 is TGTGCCAGCACTCCAACAGGGGACCACACCGGGGAGCTGTTTTTT. It codes for CASTPTGDHTGELFF.

This clonotype has a count of ten or more. V gene TRBV7-9 combines with J gene TRBJ1-2; D is undetermined. This CDR3 region has 13 residues. CDR1 and CDR2 from the germline V gene are SEHNR and FQNEAQ (reference sequence). V lost 5 bases to trimming and J lost 3 bases, with 10 bases between them. This CDR3 is CASSLVEHYGYTF. For the CDR3, the DNA is TGTGCCAGCAGCCTGGTGGAGCACTATGGCTACACCTTC.

This chain joins TRBV5-5 and TRBJ2-3, with D possibly matching TRBD2 (5 bases). Trimming took 4 bases from V and 5 from J, leaving 14 bases between them. CDR1 and CDR2 from the germline V gene are SGHKS and YYEKEE (reference sequence). The CDR3 is 14 residues long. The CDR3 here is CASSPTLSEDTQYF. DNA of the CDR3: TGTGCCAGCAGCCCGACACTTAGCGAAGATACGCAGTATTTT.

The chain uses TRBV30 and TRBJ2-7; D unresolved. V dropped 5 bases and J dropped 4 bases, with 9 bases sitting between them. CDR1 and CDR2 (germline): GTSNPN, SVGIG (reference sequence). The CDR3 is 11 residues long. CDR3 residues: CAWGEGYEQYF. CDR3 sequence (DNA): TGTGCCTGGGGGGAAGGTTACGAGCAGTACTTC.

This clonotype occurred a few times. The chain couples TRBV3-1 to TRBJ2-5, with D perhaps TRBD2 (6 bases). Deletions cut 1 base from V and 5 bases from J, with 20 bases between. Looked up from germline, CDR1 is LGHDT and CDR2 is YNNKEL (reference sequence). This CDR3 has 17 amino acids. The CDR3 nucleotides read TGTGCCAGCAGCCAAGGACTCGAGACTAGGAGAAAGGAGACCCAGTACTTC. Protein: CASSQGLETRRKETQYF.

This clonotype was found many times. J is TRBJ1-2 and V is TRBV2; 7 positions agree with TRBD1. Germline V gives CDR1 SNHLY, CDR2 FYNNEI. The CDR3 has 12 amino acids. Trimming cost V 8 bases and J 12 bases; bases outside gene matches: 12. This CDR3 is CASYPDKTGNTF. The CDR3 nucleotides are TGTGCCAGCTATCCGGATAAGACAGGGAACACCTTC.

This sequence joins TRBV5-1 and TRBJ2-1; D not certain. From germline, CDR1 is SGHRS and CDR2 YFSETQ. This CDR3 has 16 residues. V gave up 3 bases and J gave up 0 bases, with 13 bases separating them. CDR3 in amino acids: CASSWYGARSYNEQFF. CDR3 bases: TGCGCCAGCAGCTGGTACGGCGCTCGCTCCTACAATGAGCAGTTCTTC.

This clonotype was observed many times. The chain carries TRBV13 and TRBJ2-5; 7 bases fit TRBD2. Germline CDR1 and CDR2: PRHDT and FYEKMQ (reference sequence). Trimming cost V 5 bases and J 2 bases; bases outside gene matches: 5. This CDR3 has 14 residues. CDR3 nucleotide sequence: TGTGCCAGCAGCATCCGGGACTATCAAGAGACCCAGTACTTC. This encodes CASSIRDYQETQYF.

This clonotype was detected only a few times. The chain couples TRBV6-1 to TRBJ2-2, with D perhaps TRBD2 (6 bases). Deletions cut 7 bases from V and 5 bases from J, with 23 bases between. This CDR3 spans 17 amino acids. Germline CDR1 MNHNS, CDR2 SASEGT. The CDR3 DNA is TGTGCCAGCACCTTTTGGGCGGGACTTCGGATGACCGGGGAGCTGTTTTTT. This gives the protein CASTFWAGLRMTGELFF.

The genes are TRBV27 and TRBJ2-7; 9 bases fit TRBD2. Trimming took 4 bases from V and 4 from J; bases not matched to a gene: 5. This CDR3 has 14 residues. Germline lookup yields CDR1 MNHEY and CDR2 SMNVEV (reference sequence). The CDR3 sequence: CASSYASGNYEQYF. For the CDR3, the DNA is TGTGCCAGCAGTTACGCTAGCGGGAATTACGAGCAGTACTTC.

This clonotype was counted a few times. The chain couples TRBV20-1 to TRBJ2-5; TRBD2 might be the D (6 bases). The germline V gene encodes CDR1 DFQATT and CDR2 SNEGSKA (reference sequence). Trimming left V 5 bases short and J 4 bases short, with 17 bases between. The CDR3 has 14 amino acids. For the CDR3, the DNA is TGCAGTGCTGTCCCGGGACTCGTCCGAGAGACCCAGTACTTC. Translated, it gives CSAVPGLVRETQYF.

This clonotype was counted ten times or more. The V and J genes are TRBV20-1 and TRBJ2-1; 10 bases fit TRBD2. CDR1 and CDR2 (germline): DFQATT, SNEGSKA (reference sequence). Losses at the gene ends were 7 bases for V and 0 bases for J; bases not matched to a gene: 6. CDR3 length equals 15 residues. The CDR3 loop is CSVVAGGSSYNEQFF. The CDR3 nucleotides read TGCAGTGTTGTAGCGGGAGGCAGCTCCTACAATGAGCAGTTCTTC.

Here the CDR3 reads CASSEISRMNTEAFF. The CDR3 DNA follows: TGTGCCAGCAGTGAAATTTCGAGAATGAACACTGAAGCTTTCTTT. J is TRBJ1-1 and V is TRBV2, with D uncertain. With 2 bases removed from V and 0 bases from J, the gap between germline ends came to 10 bases. The CDR3 is 15 amino acids. Germline CDR1 is SNHLY and CDR2 is FYNNEI. Full variable domain (remainder filled in from reference TRBV2 and TRBJ1-1): EPEVTQTPSHQVTQMGQEVILRCVPISNHLYFYWYRQILGQKVEFLVSFYNNEISEKSEIFDDQFSVERPDGSNFTLKIRSTKLEDSAMYFCASSEISRMNTEAFFGQGTRLTVV.

The rearrangement joins TRBV11-1 to TRBJ1-6; 10 bases align to TRBD1. The CDR3 covers 18 residues. Trimming took 6 bases from V and 10 from J; bases not matched to a gene: 18. CDR1 is SGHAT and CDR2 is FQDESV in the germline V gene (reference sequence). CDR3 in amino acids: CASSSSGTGEPQGSPLHF. CDR3 sequence (DNA): TGTGCCAGCAGTTCTTCTGGGACAGGGGAGCCACAAGGGTCACCCCTCCACTTT.

In its sample, this clonotype was seen a few times. V gene TRBV18 combines with J gene TRBJ2-7; the D is unclear. The CDR3 length is 16 residues. The germline CDR1 and CDR2 sequences are KGHSH and LQKENI. V gave up 3 bases and J gave up 0 bases, with 15 bases separating them. The DNA for the CDR3 is TGTGCCAGCTCACCCGAGGAGCACCCGATCTCCTACGAGCAGTACTTC. Translated: CASSPEEHPISYEQYF.

The rearrangement links TRBV5-1 to TRBJ2-7, with 7 bases fitting TRBD2. V was clipped by 7 bases and J by 1 base; unmatched bases: 2. The CDR3 runs 12 residues. CDR1 and CDR2 (germline): SGHRS, YFSETQ. CDR3 nucleotide sequence: TGCGCCAGCGGGGGAGGGTCCTACGAGCAGTACTTC. Its translation is CASGGGSYEQYF. The full variable domain, its missing parts supplied by reference TRBV5-1 and TRBJ2-7, is KAGVTQTPRYLIKTRGQQVTLSCSPISGHRSVSWYQQTPGQGLQFLFEYFSETQRNKGNFPGRFSGRQFSNSRSEMNVSTLELGDSALYLCASGGGSYEQYFGPGTRLTVT.

This chain links TRBV27 with TRBJ2-3; 10 nucleotides line up with TRBD2. Per germline, CDR1 MNHEY and CDR2 SMNVEV (reference sequence). CDR3 size: 16 residues. The V segment lost 4 bases and the J segment 2 bases; nucleotides outside the gene matches: 6. In DNA form, the CDR3 reads TGTGCCAGCAGTTCCCCGAGCGGGAGGGCCACAGATACGCAGTATTTT. Its protein is CASSSPSGRATDTQYF.

For this clonotype: A junction end diverges from the germline sequence, so it may reflect a read error. This chain connects TRBV27 to TRBJ2-1; D possibly corresponds to TRBD1 (5 bases). The CDR3 contains 14 residues. Germline-derived CDR1 and CDR2 are MNHEY and SMNVEV (reference sequence). In DNA, the CDR3 is TGTGCCGGCAGTTTACAGGCAGGGCCCAATGAGCAGTTCTTC. Protein: CAGSLQAGPNEQFF.